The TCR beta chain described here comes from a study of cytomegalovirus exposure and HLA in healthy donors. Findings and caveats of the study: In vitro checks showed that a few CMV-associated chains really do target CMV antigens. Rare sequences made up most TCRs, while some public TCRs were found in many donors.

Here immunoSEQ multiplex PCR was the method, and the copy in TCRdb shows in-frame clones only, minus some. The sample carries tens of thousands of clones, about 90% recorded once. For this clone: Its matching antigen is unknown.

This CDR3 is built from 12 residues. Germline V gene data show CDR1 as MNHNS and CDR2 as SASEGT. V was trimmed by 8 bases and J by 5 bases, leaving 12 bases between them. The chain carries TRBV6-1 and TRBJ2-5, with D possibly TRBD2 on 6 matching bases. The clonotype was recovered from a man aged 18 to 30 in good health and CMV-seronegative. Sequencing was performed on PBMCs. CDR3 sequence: CASWGGLETQYF. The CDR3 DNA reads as TGTGCCAGCTGGGGAGGACTGGAGACCCAGTACTTC.